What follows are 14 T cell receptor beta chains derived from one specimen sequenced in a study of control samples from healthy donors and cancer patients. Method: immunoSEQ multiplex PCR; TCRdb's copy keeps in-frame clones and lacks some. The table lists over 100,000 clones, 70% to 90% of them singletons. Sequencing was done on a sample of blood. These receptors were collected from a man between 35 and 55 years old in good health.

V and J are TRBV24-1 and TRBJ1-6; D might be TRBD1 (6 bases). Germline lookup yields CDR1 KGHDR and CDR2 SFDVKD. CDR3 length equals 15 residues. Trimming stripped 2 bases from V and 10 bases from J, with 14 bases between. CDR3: CATSDSRTERSPLHF. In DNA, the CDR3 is TGTGCCACCAGTGATTCTCGGACAGAGCGGTCACCCCTCCACTTT.

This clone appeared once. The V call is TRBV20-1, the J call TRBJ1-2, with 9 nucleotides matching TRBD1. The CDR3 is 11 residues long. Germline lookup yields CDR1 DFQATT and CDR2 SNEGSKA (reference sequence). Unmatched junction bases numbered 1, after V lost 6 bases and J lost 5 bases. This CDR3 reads CSAGTGYGYTF. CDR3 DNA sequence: TGCAGTGCGGGGACAGGGTATGGCTACACCTTC.

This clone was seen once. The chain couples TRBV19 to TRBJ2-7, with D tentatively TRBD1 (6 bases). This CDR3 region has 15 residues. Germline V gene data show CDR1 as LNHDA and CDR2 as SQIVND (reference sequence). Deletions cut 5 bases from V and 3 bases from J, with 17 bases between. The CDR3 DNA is TGTGCCAGTAGTGCCCGACAGGTAACTATCTACGAGCAGTACTTC. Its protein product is CASSARQVTIYEQYF.

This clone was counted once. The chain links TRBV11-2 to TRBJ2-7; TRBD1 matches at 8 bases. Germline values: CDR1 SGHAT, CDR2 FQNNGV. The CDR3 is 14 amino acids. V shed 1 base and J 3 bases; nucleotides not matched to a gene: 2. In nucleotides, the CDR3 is TGTGCCAGCAGCTTAGCTGGACAGGGCTACGAGCAGTACTTC. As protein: CASSLAGQGYEQYF.

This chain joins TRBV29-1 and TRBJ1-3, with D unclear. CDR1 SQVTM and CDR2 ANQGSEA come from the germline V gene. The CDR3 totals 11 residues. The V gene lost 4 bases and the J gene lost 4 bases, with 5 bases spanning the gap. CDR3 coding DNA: TGCAGCGTTGGAATGGGAAACACCATATATTTT. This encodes CSVGMGNTIYF. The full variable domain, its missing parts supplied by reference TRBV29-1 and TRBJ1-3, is SAVISQKPSRDICQRGTSLTIQCQVDSQVTMMFWYRQQPGQSLTLIATANQGSEATYESGFVIDKFPISRPNLTFSTLTVSNMSPEDSSIYLCSVGMGNTIYFGEGSWLTVV.

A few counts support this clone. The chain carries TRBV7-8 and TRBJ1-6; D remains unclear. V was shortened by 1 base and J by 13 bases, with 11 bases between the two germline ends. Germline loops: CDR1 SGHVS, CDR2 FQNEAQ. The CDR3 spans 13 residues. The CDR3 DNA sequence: TGTGCCAGCAGCTTAGAACGGACGGGGCCCCTCCACTTT. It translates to CASSLERTGPLHF.

CDR3 DNA sequence: TGTGCCAGCAGCTTAGGATCCGGGACAGGGCCCTCTGGAAACACCATATATTTT. Residues: CASSLGSGTGPSGNTIYF. The chain recombines TRBV7-9 with TRBJ1-3; 9 nucleotides agree with TRBD1. Germline loops: CDR1 SEHNR, CDR2 FQNEAQ (reference sequence). The CDR3 has 18 residues. V trimming: 1 base; J trimming: 0 bases; junction bases outside the gene matches: 7. Full variable domain (rest looked up from reference TRBV7-9 and TRBJ1-3): DTGVSQNPRHKITKRGQNVTFRCDPISEHNRLYWYRQTLGQGPEFLTYFQNEAQLEKSRLLSDRFSAERPKGSFSTLEIQRTEQGDSAMYLCASSLGSGTGPSGNTIYFGEGSWLTVV.

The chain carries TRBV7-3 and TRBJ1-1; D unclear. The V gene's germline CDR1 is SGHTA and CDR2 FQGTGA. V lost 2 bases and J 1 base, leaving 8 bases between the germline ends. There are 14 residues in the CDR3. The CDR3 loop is CASSLGGRNTEAFF. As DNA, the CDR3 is TGTGCCAGCAGCTTAGGAGGGAGGAACACTGAAGCTTTCTTT.

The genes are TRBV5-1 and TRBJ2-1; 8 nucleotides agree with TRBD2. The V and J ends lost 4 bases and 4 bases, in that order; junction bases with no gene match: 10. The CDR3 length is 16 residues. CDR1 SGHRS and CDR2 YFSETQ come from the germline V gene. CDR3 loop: CASSGGSGEAYNEQFF. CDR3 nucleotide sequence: TGCGCCAGCAGCGGGGGTAGCGGGGAGGCATACAATGAGCAGTTCTTC.

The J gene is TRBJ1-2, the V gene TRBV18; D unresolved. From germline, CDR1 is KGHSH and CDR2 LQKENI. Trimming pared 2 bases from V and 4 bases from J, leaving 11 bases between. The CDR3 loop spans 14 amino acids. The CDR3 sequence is CASSPNGKSYGYTF. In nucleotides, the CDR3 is TGTGCCAGCTCACCAAACGGGAAGTCCTATGGCTACACCTTC.

Here the CDR3 reads CASTLLAGSSYNEQFF. DNA for the CDR3: TGTGCCAGTACCCTACTAGCGGGGAGCTCCTACAATGAGCAGTTCTTC. The J gene is TRBJ2-1, the V gene TRBV19; 10 nucleotides line up with TRBD2. The germline CDR1 and CDR2 sequences are LNHDA and SQIVND (reference sequence). The V and J ends lost 7 bases and 0 bases, in that order; junction bases with no gene match: 6. This CDR3 contains 16 residues.

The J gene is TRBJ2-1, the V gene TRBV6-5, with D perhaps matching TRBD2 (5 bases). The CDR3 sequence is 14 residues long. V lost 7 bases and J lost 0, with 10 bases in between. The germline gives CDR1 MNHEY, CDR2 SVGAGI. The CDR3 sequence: CASTEGSSYNEQFF. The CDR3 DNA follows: TGTGCCAGCACCGAGGGAAGCTCCTACAATGAGCAGTTCTTC.

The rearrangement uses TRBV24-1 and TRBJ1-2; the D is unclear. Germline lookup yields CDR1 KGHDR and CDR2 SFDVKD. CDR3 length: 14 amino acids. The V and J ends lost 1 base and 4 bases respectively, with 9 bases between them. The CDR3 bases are TGTGCCACCAGTGATTTCGACGTGGGCTATGGCTACACCTTC. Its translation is CATSDFDVGYGYTF.

CDR3 nucleotides: TGTGCCAGCAGCTTAGATAGGGGGGCCTACAATGAGCAGTTCTTC. It codes for CASSLDRGAYNEQFF. V usage is TRBV7-2 and J usage is TRBJ2-1; D tentatively reads TRBD1 or TRBD2 (6 bases each). The germline V and J ends were trimmed by 1 base and 2 bases, with 9 bases remaining between them. The CDR3 runs to 15 residues. Germline CDR1 reads SGHTA; CDR2 reads FQGNSA.